The clone carrying this T cell receptor beta chain has more than one count but fewer than ten. No antigen is known for it. The CDR3 spans 16 residues. After removal of 6 bases from V and 5 bases from J, the junction contained 9 bases not matched to a gene. Germline V gives CDR1 MNHEY, CDR2 SVGEGT. This sample is part of a study of T-cell memory formation after mild COVID-19. TCRdb ran MiXCR on the 5' RACE reads and lists one entry per CDR3 protein. The table has more than 250,000 distinct CDR3 sequences, around 16% seen once; the top ten hold about 23%. Regarding the study as a whole: Prior to infection, memory already included some responding clones, suggesting cross-reactive memory joined. Later expanders leaned CD4+, whereas clones that contracted between day 15 and 85 were balanced CD4/CD8.

The TCR was taken from a man aged 18 to 30 who had mild COVID-19 (a few samples of this study predate the infection). Cell type and time point are not known. This chain links TRBV6-2 or TRBV6-3 with TRBJ2-3, with TRBD2 matching 12 bases. The sequenced sample was PBMCs or a T cell subset sorted from them (not recorded which). Written as DNA, the CDR3 is TGTGCCAGCAGATGGTCGACTAGCGGGGGTCGAGATACGCAGTATTTT. It specifies CASRWSTSGGRDTQYF.